A single TCR beta chain is shown here with its context. Its antigen remains unknown. The CDR3 is 11 amino acids. The V gene lost 4 bases and the J gene lost 8 bases, with 8 bases spanning the gap. Per the germline V gene, CDR1 is MNHEY and CDR2 is SVGAGI. The data were obtained in a study of T-cell memory formation after mild COVID-19. Broader study findings: Cross-reactive memory seemingly joined, as some responding clones were found in pre-infection memory.

5'RACE primed from the constant segment yielded TCR alpha and TCR beta cDNA libraries bearing sample barcodes and UMIs. TCRdb re-called the 5' RACE reads with MiXCR, one entry per CDR3 protein. The repertoire holds more than 250,000 distinct CDR3 sequences, with around 15% as singletons. This sequence joins TRBV6-5 and TRBJ1-2; D not certain. The sequence came from a young man who had mild COVID-19 (a few samples of this study predate the infection). Cell type and time point are not known. Material for sequencing was PBMCs or a T cell subset sorted from them (not recorded which). The CDR3 nucleotides read TGTGCCAGCAGTTCGTTCCTAGGCTACACCTTC. It encodes CASSSFLGYTF.